Presented here are 17 T cell receptor beta chains from one specimen sequenced in a study of metastatic and nonmetastatic thyroid tumors. TCRdb re-called the PCR reads with MiXCR. The top ten hold roughly 3% of the sample, which has some 46,000 clones, roughly a quarter seen once. Each patient came to thyroid surgery without any prior treatment (of any kind). Sequenced material: blood. The origin of the receptors is a male donor with papillary thyroid cancer or a benign thyroid nodule (not recorded which). Some clones in this sample may be carry-over from other donors' samples.

The V call is TRBV11-2, the J call TRBJ2-7, with unresolved D. The V and J ends lost 4 bases and 0 bases respectively, with 13 bases between them. The germline gives CDR1 SGHAT, CDR2 FQNNGV. This CDR3 spans 15 amino acids. The CDR3 bases are TGTGCCAGCAGCTCCATCATTACAAGCTCCTACGAGCAGTACGTC. This gives the protein CASSSIITSSYEQYV.

The V gene is TRBV7-3, the J gene TRBJ2-1; the D gene could be TRBD1 or TRBD2 (5 bases each). CDR1 and CDR2 from the germline V gene are SGHTA and FQGTGA. V was trimmed by 2 bases and J by 6 bases, leaving 8 bases between them. This CDR3 contains 13 residues. CDR3 region: CASSLEGFNEQFF. The CDR3 DNA reads as TGTGCCAGCAGCTTAGAGGGGTTCAATGAGCAGTTCTTC. Full variable domain (rest looked up from reference TRBV7-3 and TRBJ2-1): GAGVSQTPSNKVTEKGKYVELRCDPISGHTALYWYRQSLGQGPEFLIYFQGTGAADDSGLPNDRFFAVRPEGSVSTLKIQRTERGDSAVYLCASSLEGFNEQFFGPGTRLTVL.

The gene calls are TRBV7-2 and TRBJ1-6; 8 nucleotides agree with TRBD1. This CDR3 has 13 amino acids. Losses at the gene ends were 5 bases for V and 10 bases for J; bases not matched to a gene: 4. CDR1 SGHTA and CDR2 FQGNSA come from the germline V gene. The CDR3 loop is CASSLTGESPLHF. CDR3 in DNA: TGTGCCAGCAGCCTGACAGGGGAGTCACCCCTCCACTTT.

This clone was counted many times. J is TRBJ2-4 and V is TRBV29-1; 8 bases match TRBD1. V lost 6 bases, J lost 5 bases, and 9 bases stayed unmatched. The length of the CDR3 is 14 residues. Looked up from germline, CDR1 is SQVTM and CDR2 is ANQGSEA. CDR3 DNA: TGCAGCGTAGCTCCGGGACAGGTTCAAAACATTCAGTACTTC. As protein: CSVAPGQVQNIQYF.

This clone came up many times. The V gene is TRBV9, the J gene TRBJ1-4; D might be TRBD1 (5 bases). Germline V gives CDR1 SGDLS, CDR2 YYNGEE. This CDR3 spans 15 amino acids. The V end was cut by 0 bases, the J end by 5 bases, with 11 bases between. The CDR3 sequence: CASSVAPGWNEKLFF. As DNA, the CDR3 is TGTGCCAGCAGCGTAGCCCCAGGGTGGAATGAAAAACTGTTTTTT. Combining the CDR3 with reference TRBV9 and TRBJ1-4 gives the whole variable domain DSGVTQTPKHLITATGQRVTLRCSPRSGDLSVYWYQQSLDQGLQFLIQYYNGEERAKGNILERFSAQQFPDLHSELNLSSLELGDSALYFCASSVAPGWNEKLFFGSGTQLSVL.

The chain couples TRBV6-5 to TRBJ2-2; D is uncertain. The CDR3 runs to 14 residues. V lost 0 bases and J 6 bases, leaving 8 bases between the germline ends. Germline V gene data show CDR1 as MNHEY and CDR2 as SVGAGI. The CDR3 sequence is CASSYSLGAGELFF. DNA for the CDR3: TGTGCCAGCAGTTACTCGCTCGGTGCCGGGGAGCTGTTTTTT.

CDR3 amino acids: CAWTGGGTYEQYF. CDR3 DNA sequence: TGTGCCTGGACTGGGGGGGGGACCTACGAGCAGTACTTC. The chain recombines TRBV30 with TRBJ2-7; 7 bases line up with TRBD2. There are 13 residues in the CDR3. The V gene's germline CDR1 is GTSNPN and CDR2 SVGIG (reference sequence). After removal of 4 bases from V and 2 bases from J, the junction contained 5 bases not matched to a gene.

This clone was recorded many times. The chain uses TRBV7-3 and TRBJ2-3, with a weak D call TRBD2 (5 bases). Germline CDR1 is SGHTA and CDR2 is FQGTGA. V lost 5 bases, J lost 4 bases, and 16 bases lay in between. The CDR3 sequence is 15 residues long. CDR3 sequence reads: CASSPAASRPDTQYF. CDR3 coding DNA: TGTGCCAGCAGCCCGGCCGCTAGCCGGCCAGATACGCAGTATTTT.

This clone is labeled medium-sized. The gene calls are TRBV6-1 and TRBJ2-7, with a tentative D call TRBD2 (5 bases). This CDR3 region has 14 residues. The V end lost 4 bases, the J end lost 4 bases, and 14 bases lay between the germline ends. Per germline, CDR1 MNHNS and CDR2 SASEGT. The CDR3 protein is CASSGGINTYEQYF. CDR3 bases: TGTGCCAGCAGTGGAGGGATCAACACGTACGAGCAGTACTTC.

This clone showed up many times. The rearrangement links TRBV24-1 to TRBJ1-1; tentatively, D is TRBD1 (6 bases). The CDR3 is made up of 13 amino acids. V shed 6 bases and J shed 1 base, with 8 bases lying between them. Germline assignment: CDR1 KGHDR and CDR2 SFDVKD. The CDR3 sequence: CATSWGPNTEAFF. The CDR3, as DNA: TGTGCCACCAGTTGGGGGCCGAACACTGAAGCTTTCTTT.

This clone was seen at least ten times. CDR3 in amino acids: CASSWEGAKRLAFF. CDR3 coding DNA: TGTGCCAGCAGCTGGGAGGGGGCAAAGAGATTGGCTTTCTTT. The V call is TRBV7-9, the J call TRBJ1-1; 7 bases line up with TRBD1. This CDR3 is 14 amino acids long. Germline V gene sequence: CDR1 SEHNR, CDR2 FQNEAQ (reference sequence). V shed 4 bases and J 11 bases; nucleotides not matched to a gene: 13.

This rearrangement joins TRBV14 to TRBJ2-1, with 10 bases aligning to TRBD2. The CDR3 extends over 16 amino acids. CDR1 and CDR2 (germline): SGHDN, FVKESK. J was trimmed by 6 bases and V by 1 base; bases with no gene match: 6. CDR3 sequence: CASSQGDGTSVNEQFF. In DNA, the CDR3 is TGTGCCAGCAGCCAAGGGGATGGGACTAGCGTCAATGAGCAGTTCTTC.

The V call is TRBV6-1, the J call TRBJ1-6, with D unclear. Germline CDR1 reads MNHNS; CDR2 reads SASEGT. The V end was cut by 6 bases, the J end by 5 bases, with 20 bases between. This CDR3 is 17 amino acids long. The CDR3 spells CASSKKQGSSDNSPLHF. The DNA of the CDR3 is TGTGCCAGCAGCAAAAAGCAAGGGAGTTCAGATAATTCACCCCTCCACTTT.

The V and J genes are TRBV6-1 and TRBJ2-7; TRBD2 might be the D (5 bases). The V end lost 7 bases, the J end lost 1 base, and 14 bases lay between the germline ends. Looked up from germline, CDR1 is MNHNS and CDR2 is SASEGT. CDR3 length: 14 residues. Written as DNA, the CDR3 is TGTGCCAGCACTCGATCAGGCGGGTCCTACGAGCAGTACTTC. Translating gives CASTRSGGSYEQYF.

This clone was seen a few times. The chain combines TRBV6-2 or TRBV6-3 with TRBJ2-3; the match to TRBD2 covers 7 bases. Germline V gene lookup returns CDR1 MNHEY and CDR2 SVGEGT. Trimming removed 6 bases from V and 2 bases from J; junction bases left unmatched: 8. This CDR3 has 15 residues. The CDR3 protein is CASREAGFHTDTQYF. CDR3 nucleotides: TGTGCCAGCAGGGAAGCGGGGTTCCACACAGATACGCAGTATTTT.

This clone was seen only once. This rearrangement joins TRBV7-9 to TRBJ1-2, with 7 bases identical to TRBD1. Germline assignment: CDR1 SEHNR and CDR2 FQNEAQ (reference sequence). With 5 bases clipped from V and 2 bases from J, the junction kept 5 bases outside the gene matches. The CDR3 extends over 14 amino acids. CDR3 sequence (DNA): TGTGCCAGCAGCAGCCGACAGGGAAACTATGGCTACACCTTC. This sequence encodes CASSSRQGNYGYTF.

With respect to this clone: One end of the junction varies from germline; a read error may be responsible. The rearrangement joins TRBV7-2 to TRBJ2-7; no definite D call. CDR3 length: 13 residues. CDR1 is SGHTA and CDR2 is FQGNSA in the germline V gene. CDR3 residues: CAGSLSSSHEQYF. The CDR3 DNA is TGTGCCGGCAGCTTAAGCTCCTCCCACGAGCAGTACTTC.